This T cell receptor (beta chain) derives from a study of blood T cell repertoires in COVID-19 (dated by TCRdb to 2018 to 2021). The study in broad terms: The collaborator samples originated in the United States, Italy and Spain and spanned the acute and convalescent phases of COVID-19. The prospective study material was composed of cDNA or gDNA derived from T cells, B-cell-depleted T cells, or PBMCs. Deeply sampled blood TCRbeta repertoires from subjects exposed to, actively infected with, or recovered from COVID-19 were included in the dataset. The repertoires were released in a freely available public database meant as a resource for research on the immune response to SARS-CoV-2. The samples were drawn from two sources: the first 160 participants of the ongoing ImmuneRACE study, and 1,000 to 1,500 subjects contributed by 6 global collaborators. Nearly every sample came with metadata listing a de-identified subject ID, COVID-19 status, age in years and sex. Where HLA class I and class II types were available, the types were taken from metadata supplied by the sample provider, not from assay-based typing.

Concerning this clone: Its antigen is unknown. No much larger clonotype is one base removed from it; base qualities were not supplied.

Summary of the overall study and its limitations: The quantity of clinical and demographic metadata differed by source and by participant and was supplied without curation.

The germline V gene (reference sequence) yields SGHNT for CDR1 and YYREEE for CDR2. Cut back by 3 bases and 2 bases, the V and J ends lie 19 bases apart. Its CDR3 holds 17 amino acids, cysteine through phenylalanine. Only CDR3 DNA is held: 51 bases, read in frame from base 1. One collaborating source in Seattle enrolled patients while the patients were actively infected and followed the patients over time throughout the course of disease. Whole blood was collected in K2EDTA tubes by collaborating institutions according to the institutions' own protocols. Collaborator samples were shipped for TCRbeta analysis as frozen whole blood, isolated PBMCs, or DNA extracted from either sample type. TCRbeta CDR3 regions were amplified from genomic DNA using the immunoSEQ Assay, a bias-controlled multiplex PCR. Per the source publication's procedure: Nucleated cell counts per sample were estimated from amplification of reference gene primers within the assay. To quantify the absolute abundance of each unique TCRbeta CDR3 rearrangement, sequence reads were collapsed and filtered. For each sample, productive Simpson clonality was calculated as the square root of Simpson's diversity index over productive rearrangements. This immuneACCESS table, as held by TCRdb, lists in-frame sequences with V and J called but not all clones. Of the missing ones, under half trace to an unresolved V gene in checked studies; the others have no known cause. The V and J calls and the clone size are those of that table, but D and trimming were determined from the DNA. A total of some 180,000 clones appear in this sample, roughly 80% of them only once. About 11% of the sample rests with the top ten.

The sequence derives from a middle-aged woman with COVID-19, enrolled during active disease. Sequenced sample: peripheral blood. The rearrangement joined TRBV5-4 to TRBJ2-3; TRBD2 is possibly the D segment (7 matching bases). The base sequence is TGTGCCAGCAGCTCCCCCTCCGCGGGGGCCTTCACAGATACGCAGTATTTT. Its amino acids are CASSSPSAGAFTDTQYF.